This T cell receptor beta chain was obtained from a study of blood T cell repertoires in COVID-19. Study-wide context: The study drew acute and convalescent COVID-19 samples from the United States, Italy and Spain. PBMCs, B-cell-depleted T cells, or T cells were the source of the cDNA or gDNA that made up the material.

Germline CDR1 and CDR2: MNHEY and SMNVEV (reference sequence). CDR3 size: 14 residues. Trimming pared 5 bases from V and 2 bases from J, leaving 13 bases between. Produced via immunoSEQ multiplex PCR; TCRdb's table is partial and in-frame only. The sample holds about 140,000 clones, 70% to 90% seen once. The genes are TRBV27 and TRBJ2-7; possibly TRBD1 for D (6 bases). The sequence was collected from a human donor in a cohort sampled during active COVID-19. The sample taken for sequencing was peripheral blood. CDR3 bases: TGTGCCAGCAGTGAGGACAGTTCGGCCTACGAGCAGTACTTC. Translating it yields CASSEDSSAYEQYF.